This T cell receptor beta chain was identified during a study of radiotherapy plus CTLA-4 blockade in lung cancer. About the study: Disease control reached roughly 33%, with objective responses in approximately 20%. Study conclusions and caveats: There was expansion of tumor-derived TCR clones in blood after radiotherapy plus ipilimumab.

In regard to this clone: The antigen is unknown.

Lung cancer patients with chemo-refractory metastatic non-small-cell disease were given focal radiation plus CTLA-4 blockade with ipilimumab. CDR1 and CDR2 (germline): LNHDA, SQIVND (reference sequence). CDR3 length equals 16 residues. V was shortened by 1 base and J by 0 bases, with 12 bases between the two germline ends. Clones were read by immunoSEQ multiplex PCR, and TCRdb kept only the in-frame ones, dropping some. The sample lists approximately 28,000 clones, 70% to 80% occurring once. The sample in question was peripheral blood, obtained from a patient treated with radiotherapy plus ipilimumab. This chain joins TRBV19 and TRBJ1-1, with no clear D. The TCR comes from a human donor with non-small cell lung cancer that progressed on radiotherapy plus ipilimumab. The CDR3 bases are TGTGCCAGTAGTATAGGGGTCGGGATCATGAACACTGAAGCTTTCTTT. As protein: CASSIGVGIMNTEAFF.